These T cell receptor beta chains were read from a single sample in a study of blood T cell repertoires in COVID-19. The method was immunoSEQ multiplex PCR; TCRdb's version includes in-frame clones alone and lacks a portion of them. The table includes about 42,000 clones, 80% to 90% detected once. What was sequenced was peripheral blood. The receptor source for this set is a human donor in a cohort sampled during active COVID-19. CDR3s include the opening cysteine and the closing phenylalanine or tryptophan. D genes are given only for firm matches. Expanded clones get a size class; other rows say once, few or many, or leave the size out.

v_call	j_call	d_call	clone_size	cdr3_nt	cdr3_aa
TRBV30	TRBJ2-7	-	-	TGTGCCTGCCTTGACCGGGACATCTACGAGCAGTACTTC	CACLDRDIYEQYF
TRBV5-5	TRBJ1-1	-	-	TGTGCCAGCAGCTCCTACTCTGCTAACACTGAAGCTTTCTTT	CASSSYSANTEAFF
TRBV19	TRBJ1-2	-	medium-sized	TGTGCCAGTAGTGACAGGCCAGCGCCCTATGGCTACACCTTC	CASSDRPAPYGYTF
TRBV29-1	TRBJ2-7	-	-	TGCAGCGCGGCCCTGGACAGTTACAGCTACGAGCAGTACTTC	CSAALDSYSYEQYF
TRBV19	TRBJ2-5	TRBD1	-	TGTGCCAGTAGTAAAGACCGGACAGGTTCCCATGGAGAGACCCAGTACTTC	CASSKDRTGSHGETQYF
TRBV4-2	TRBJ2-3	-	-	TGTGCCAGCAGCCAAGGTTCCGCGGAAAAAGATACGCAGTATTTT	CASSQGSAEKDTQYF
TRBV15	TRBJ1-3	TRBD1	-	TGTGCCACCAGCAGACGACAGGGGGCGATGGGAAACACCATATATTTT	CATSRRQGAMGNTIYF
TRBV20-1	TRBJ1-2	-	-	TGCAGTGCTAGTGGCGAGAACTATGGCTACACCTTC	CSASGENYGYTF
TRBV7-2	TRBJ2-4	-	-	TGTGCCAGCAGCTTAGCGGCAGGGGGAGGAAACATTCAGTACTTC	CASSLAAGGGNIQYF
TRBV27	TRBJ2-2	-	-	TGTGCCAGCAGTTTCCTAGCGCAATACACCGGGGAGCTGTTTTTT	CASSFLAQYTGELFF
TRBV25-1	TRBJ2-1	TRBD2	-	TGTGCCAGCAGTGACCAGCGGGGGGACACCTACAATGAGCAGTTCTTC	CASSDQRGDTYNEQFF
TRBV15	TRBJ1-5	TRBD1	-	TGTGCCACCAGCCTCCCGGGACAGTTTAATCAGCCCCAGCATTTT	CATSLPGQFNQPQHF
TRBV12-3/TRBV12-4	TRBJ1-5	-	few	TGTGCCAGCACCGACAGATCGGATCAGCCCCAGCATTTT	CASTDRSDQPQHF
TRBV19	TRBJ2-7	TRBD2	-	TGTGCCAGTAGTGCAGCGGGAGGGCGTGGCGAGCAGTACTTC	CASSAAGGRGEQYF
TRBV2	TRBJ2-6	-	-	TGTGCCAGCAGTGTCGGTGGGGGCGTTGGGGCCAACGTCCTGACTTTC	CASSVGGGVGANVLTF
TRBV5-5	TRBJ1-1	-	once	TGTGCCAGCAGCTCCCGTTCTACAGGGCTCGGCACTGAAGCTTTCTTT	CASSSRSTGLGTEAFF
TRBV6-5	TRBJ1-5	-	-	TGTGCCACCTCCCCCGGCGGTAGCAATCAGCCCCAGCATTTT	CATSPGGSNQPQHF
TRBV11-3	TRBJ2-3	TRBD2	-	TGTGCCAGCAGCTTAGATCTAGCGGGCACAGATACGCAGTATTTT	CASSLDLAGTDTQYF
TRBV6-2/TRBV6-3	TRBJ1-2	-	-	TGTGCCAGCAGTTACTCGAACGGACAGCCTAACTATGGCTACACCTTC	CASSYSNGQPNYGYTF
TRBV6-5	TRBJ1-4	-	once	TGTGCCAGCCGGGGTAATGAAAAACTGTTTTTT	CASRGNEKLFF
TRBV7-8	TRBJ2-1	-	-	TGTGCCAGCAGTCCTCGATCGGGAAACAATGAGCAGTTCTTC	CASSPRSGNNEQFF
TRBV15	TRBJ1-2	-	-	TGTGCCACCAGCAGCGACAGGAGAGCTAACTATGGCTACACCTTC	CATSSDRRANYGYTF
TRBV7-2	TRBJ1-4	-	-	TGTGCCAGCAGCCCGGGGGGGGCGTTTGGTAATGAAAAACTGTTTTTT	CASSPGGAFGNEKLFF